The 5 T cell receptor beta chains reported below all come from one sample, sequenced in a study of OX40 agonist ivuxolimab in advanced cancers. Data came from immunoSEQ multiplex PCR; TCRdb stores just in-frame clones and leaves some out. This sample carries about 42,000 clones, 80% to 90% of them seen once, and the ten largest clones take 12%. The specimen was CD4+ or CD8+ T cells sorted from blood, collected in a trial of the OX40 agonist ivuxolimab. These receptors came from an adult with an advanced solid tumor such as melanoma, head and neck, liver or kidney cancer.

This clone was counted a single time. V gene TRBV7-9 combines with J gene TRBJ2-1; D is ambiguous. CDR3 length: 12 residues. V gave up 6 bases and J gave up 9 bases, with 12 bases separating them. Germline V gene lookup returns CDR1 SEHNR and CDR2 FQNEAQ (reference sequence). CDR3 in amino acids: CASRGSWSEQFF. CDR3 sequence (DNA): TGTGCCAGCAGGGGGTCCTGGAGTGAGCAGTTCTTC.

In its sample, this clone was seen a few times. The chain employs TRBV30 and TRBJ2-1; D may be TRBD2 (6 bases). The germline V and J ends were trimmed by 0 bases and 0 bases, with 12 bases remaining between them. Germline loops: CDR1 GTSNPN, CDR2 SVGIG (reference sequence). The CDR3 consists of 16 residues. The CDR3 region is CAWSVGIGGSYNEQFF. DNA of the CDR3: TGTGCCTGGAGTGTAGGGATCGGGGGCTCCTACAATGAGCAGTTCTTC.

The rearrangement uses TRBV14 and TRBJ2-7, with 7 bases matching TRBD1. The V gene end was trimmed by 1 base and the J gene end by 3 bases; junction bases not matched to a gene: 9. The CDR3 covers 16 residues. The V gene's germline CDR1 is SGHDN and CDR2 FVKESK. CDR3 bases: TGTGCCAGCAGCCAAGGGGTCTCTCGGGACAGCTACGAGCAGTACTTC. Protein sequence: CASSQGVSRDSYEQYF.

The chain combines TRBV5-6 with TRBJ2-1, with 13 bases lining up with TRBD2. This CDR3 has 16 residues. V was pared by 4 bases and J by 4 bases, with 5 bases of the junction left unmatched. The V gene's germline CDR1 is SGHDT and CDR2 YYEEEE. CDR3 in DNA: TGTGCCAGCAGCCGACAGGGACTAGCGGGATACAATGAGCAGTTCTTC. Translating gives CASSRQGLAGYNEQFF. The variable domain in full, with the rest retrieved from reference TRBV5-6 and TRBJ2-1, is DAGVTQSPTHLIKTRGQQVTLRCSPKSGHDTVSWYQQALGQGPQFIFQYYEEEERQRGNFPDRFSGHQFPNYSSELNVNALLLGDSALYLCASSRQGLAGYNEQFFGPGTRLTVL.

This clone was seen a handful of times. The rearrangement links TRBV7-8 to TRBJ2-1, with 10 bases identical to TRBD1. The CDR3 runs 17 residues. CDR1 is SGHVS and CDR2 is FQNEAQ in the germline V gene. V lost 5 bases to trimming and J lost 0 bases; unmatched junction nucleotides: 7. The CDR3 DNA reads as TGTGCCAGCAGCCCGGGACAGGGGACGAGCTCCTACAATGAGCAGTTCTTC. Translated: CASSPGQGTSSYNEQFF.